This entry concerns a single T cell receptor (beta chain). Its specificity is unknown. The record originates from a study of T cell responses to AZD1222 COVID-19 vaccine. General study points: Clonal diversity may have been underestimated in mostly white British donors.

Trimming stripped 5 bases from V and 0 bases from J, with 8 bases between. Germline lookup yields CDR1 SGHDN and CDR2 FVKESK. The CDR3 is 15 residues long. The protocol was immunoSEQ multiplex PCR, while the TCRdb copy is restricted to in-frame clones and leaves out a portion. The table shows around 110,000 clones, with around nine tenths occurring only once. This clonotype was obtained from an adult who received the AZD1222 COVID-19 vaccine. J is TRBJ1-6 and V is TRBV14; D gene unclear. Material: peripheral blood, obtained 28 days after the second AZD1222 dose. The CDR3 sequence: CASSSLSSYNSPLHF. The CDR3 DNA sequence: TGTGCCAGCAGCTCCCTGAGCTCCTATAATTCACCCCTCCACTTT. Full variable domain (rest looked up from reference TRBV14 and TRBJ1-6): EAGVTQFPSHSVIEKGQTVTLRCDPISGHDNLYWYRRVMGKEIKFLLHFVKESKQDESGMPNNRFLAERTGGTYSTLKVQPAELEDSGVYFCASSSLSSYNSPLHFGNGTRLTVT.